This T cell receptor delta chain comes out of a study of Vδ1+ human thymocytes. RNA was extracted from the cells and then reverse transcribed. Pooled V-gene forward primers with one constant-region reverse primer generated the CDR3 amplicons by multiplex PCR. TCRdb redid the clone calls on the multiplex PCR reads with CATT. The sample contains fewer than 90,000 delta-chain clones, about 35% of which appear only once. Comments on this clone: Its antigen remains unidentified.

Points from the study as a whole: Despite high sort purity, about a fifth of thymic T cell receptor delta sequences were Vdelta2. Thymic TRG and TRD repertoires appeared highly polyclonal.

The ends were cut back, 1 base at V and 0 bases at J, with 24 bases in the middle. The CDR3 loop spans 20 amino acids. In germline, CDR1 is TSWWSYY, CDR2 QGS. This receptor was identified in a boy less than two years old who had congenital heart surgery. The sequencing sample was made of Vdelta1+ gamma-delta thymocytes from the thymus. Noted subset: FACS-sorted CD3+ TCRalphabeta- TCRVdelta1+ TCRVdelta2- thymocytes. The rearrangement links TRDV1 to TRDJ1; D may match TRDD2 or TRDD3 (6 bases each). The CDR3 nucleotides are TGTGCTCTTGGGGAACCCCTGGGTCGCTCCTACGGGGATCACACCGATAAACTCATCTTT. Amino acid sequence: CALGEPLGRSYGDHTDKLIF.